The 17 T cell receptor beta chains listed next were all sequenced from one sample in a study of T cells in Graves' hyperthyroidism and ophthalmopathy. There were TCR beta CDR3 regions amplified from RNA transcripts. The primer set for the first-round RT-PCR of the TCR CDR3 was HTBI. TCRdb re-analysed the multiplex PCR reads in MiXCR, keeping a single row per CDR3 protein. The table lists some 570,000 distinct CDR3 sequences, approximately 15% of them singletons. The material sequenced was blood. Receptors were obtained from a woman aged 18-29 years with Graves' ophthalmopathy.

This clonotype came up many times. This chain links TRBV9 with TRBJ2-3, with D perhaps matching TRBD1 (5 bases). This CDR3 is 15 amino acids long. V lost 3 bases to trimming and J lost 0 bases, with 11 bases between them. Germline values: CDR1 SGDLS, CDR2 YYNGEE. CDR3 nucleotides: TGTGCCAGCAGCGAGGAAGGGGCCAGCACAGATACGCAGTATTTT. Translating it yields CASSEEGASTDTQYF.

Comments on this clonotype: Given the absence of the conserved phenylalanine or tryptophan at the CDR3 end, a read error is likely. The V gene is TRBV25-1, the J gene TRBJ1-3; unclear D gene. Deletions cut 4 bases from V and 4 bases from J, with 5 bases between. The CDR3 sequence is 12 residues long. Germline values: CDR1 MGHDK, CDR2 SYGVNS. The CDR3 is CASSAAGNTIYL. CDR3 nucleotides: TGTGCCAGCAGTGCTGCGGGAAACACCATATATTTA.

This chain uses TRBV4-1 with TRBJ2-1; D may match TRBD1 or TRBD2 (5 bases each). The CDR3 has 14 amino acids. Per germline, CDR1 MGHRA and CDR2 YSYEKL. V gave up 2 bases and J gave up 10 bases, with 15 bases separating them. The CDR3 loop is CASSQFPVGDEQFF. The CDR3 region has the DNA TGCGCCAGCAGCCAATTCCCAGTAGGGGACGAGCAGTTCTTC.

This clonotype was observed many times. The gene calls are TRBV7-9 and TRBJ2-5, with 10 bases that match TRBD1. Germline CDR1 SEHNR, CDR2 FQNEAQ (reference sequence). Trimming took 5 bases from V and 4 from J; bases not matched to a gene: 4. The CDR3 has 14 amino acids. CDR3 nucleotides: TGTGCCAGCAGCCGAGGGACAGGGGCAGAGACCCAGTACTTC. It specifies CASSRGTGAETQYF.

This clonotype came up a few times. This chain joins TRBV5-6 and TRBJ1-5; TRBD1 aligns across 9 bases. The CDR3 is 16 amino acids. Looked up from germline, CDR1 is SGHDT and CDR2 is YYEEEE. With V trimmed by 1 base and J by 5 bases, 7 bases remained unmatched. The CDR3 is CASSLRTGVRDQPQHF. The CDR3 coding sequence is TGTGCCAGCAGCTTGAGGACAGGGGTGAGGGATCAGCCCCAGCATTTT.

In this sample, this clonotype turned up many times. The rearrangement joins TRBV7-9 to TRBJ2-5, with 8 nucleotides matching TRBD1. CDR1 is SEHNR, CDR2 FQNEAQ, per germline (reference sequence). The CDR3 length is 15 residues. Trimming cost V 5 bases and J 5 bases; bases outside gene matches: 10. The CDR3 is CASSPHGQGGETQYF. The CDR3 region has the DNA TGTGCCAGCAGCCCCCACGGACAGGGCGGGGAGACCCAGTACTTC.

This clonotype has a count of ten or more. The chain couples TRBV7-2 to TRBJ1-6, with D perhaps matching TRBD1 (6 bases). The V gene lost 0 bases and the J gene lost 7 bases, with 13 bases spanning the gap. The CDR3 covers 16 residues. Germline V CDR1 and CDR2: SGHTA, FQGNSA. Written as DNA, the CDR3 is TGTGCCAGCAGCTTAGCCCCACGGGGGCGGAATTCACCCCTCCACTTT. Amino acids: CASSLAPRGRNSPLHF.

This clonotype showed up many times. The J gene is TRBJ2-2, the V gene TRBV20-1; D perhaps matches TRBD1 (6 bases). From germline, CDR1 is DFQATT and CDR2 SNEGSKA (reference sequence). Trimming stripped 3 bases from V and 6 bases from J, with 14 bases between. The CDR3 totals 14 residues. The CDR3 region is CSASVRGVAGELFF. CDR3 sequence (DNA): TGCAGTGCTAGTGTCAGGGGAGTCGCCGGGGAGCTGTTTTTT.

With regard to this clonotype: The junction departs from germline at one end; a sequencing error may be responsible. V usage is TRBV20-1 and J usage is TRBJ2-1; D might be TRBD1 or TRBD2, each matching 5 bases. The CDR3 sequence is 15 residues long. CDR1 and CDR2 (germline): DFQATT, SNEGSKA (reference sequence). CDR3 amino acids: CSASLGSGSHNERFF. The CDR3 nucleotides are TGCAGTGCTAGCCTGGGGTCAGGGAGCCACAATGAGCGGTTCTTC.

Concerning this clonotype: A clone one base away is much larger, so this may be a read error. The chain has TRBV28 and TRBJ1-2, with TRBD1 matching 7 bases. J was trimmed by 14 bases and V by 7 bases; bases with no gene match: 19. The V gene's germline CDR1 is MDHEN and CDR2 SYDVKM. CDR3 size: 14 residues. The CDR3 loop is CASNSTGTEKLGTF. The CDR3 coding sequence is TGTGCCAGCAATTCAACCGGGACAGAGAAGCTTGGAACCTTC.

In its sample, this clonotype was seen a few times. The CDR3 loop reads CASRVAGANVLTF. The CDR3 DNA reads as TGTGCCAGCAGGGTAGCCGGGGCCAACGTCCTGACTTTC. This chain joins TRBV7-9 and TRBJ2-6, with unresolved D. V lost 6 bases, J lost 4 bases, and 7 bases lay in between. Germline V gene lookup returns CDR1 SEHNR and CDR2 FQNEAQ (reference sequence). The CDR3 sequence is 13 residues long.

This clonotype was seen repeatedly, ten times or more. CDR3 sequence reads: CAWSGLKYNEQFF. DNA of the CDR3: TGTGCCTGGAGTGGACTTAAGTACAATGAGCAGTTCTTC. V gene TRBV30 combines with J gene TRBJ2-1, with D unresolved. V was shortened by 1 base and J by 4 bases, with 8 bases between the two germline ends. Germline V gene data show CDR1 as GTSNPN and CDR2 as SVGIG (reference sequence). This CDR3 has 13 residues. Supplemented by reference TRBV30 and TRBJ2-1, the full variable domain reads SQTIHQWPATLVQPVGSPLSLECTVEGTSNPNLYWYRQAAGRGLQLLFYSVGIGQISSEVPQNLSASRPQDRQFILSSKKLLLSDSGFYLCAWSGLKYNEQFFGPGTRLTVL.

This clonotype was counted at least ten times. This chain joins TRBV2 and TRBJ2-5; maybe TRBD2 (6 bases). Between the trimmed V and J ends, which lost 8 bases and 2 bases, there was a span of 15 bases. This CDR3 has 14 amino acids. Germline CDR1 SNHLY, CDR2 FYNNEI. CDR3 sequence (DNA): TGTGCCAGCTACGGGGGTACCTGGCAAGAGACCCAGTACTTC. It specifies CASYGGTWQETQYF. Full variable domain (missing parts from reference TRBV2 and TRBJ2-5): EPEVTQTPSHQVTQMGQEVILRCVPISNHLYFYWYRQILGQKVEFLVSFYNNEISEKSEIFDDQFSVERPDGSNFTLKIRSTKLEDSAMYFCASYGGTWQETQYFGPGTRLLVL.

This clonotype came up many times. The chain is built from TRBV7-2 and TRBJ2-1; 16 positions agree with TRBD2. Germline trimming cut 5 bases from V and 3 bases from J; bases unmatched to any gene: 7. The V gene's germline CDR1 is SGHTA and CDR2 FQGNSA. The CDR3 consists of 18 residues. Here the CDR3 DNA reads TGTGCCAGCAGCCGGGGACTAGCGGGAGGGTCCCACTACAATGAGCAGTTCTTC. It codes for CASSRGLAGGSHYNEQFF.

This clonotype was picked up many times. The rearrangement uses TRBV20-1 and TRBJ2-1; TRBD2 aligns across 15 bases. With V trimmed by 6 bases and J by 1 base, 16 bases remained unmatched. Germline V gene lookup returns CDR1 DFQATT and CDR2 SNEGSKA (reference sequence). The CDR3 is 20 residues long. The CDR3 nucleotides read TGCAGTGCCGACCCGCGGTCAGGACTAGCGGGAGGGTCGTCCTACAATGAGCAGTTCTTC. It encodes CSADPRSGLAGGSSYNEQFF.

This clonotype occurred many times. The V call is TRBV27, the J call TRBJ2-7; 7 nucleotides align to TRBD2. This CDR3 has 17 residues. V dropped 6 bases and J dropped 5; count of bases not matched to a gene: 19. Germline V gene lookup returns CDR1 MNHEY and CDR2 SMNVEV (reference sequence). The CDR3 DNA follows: TGTGCCAGCAGCTTCGGCCAGGCGGGAGTTTCGCGGGACGAGCAGTACTTC. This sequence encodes CASSFGQAGVSRDEQYF.

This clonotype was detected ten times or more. The CDR3 DNA reads as TGTGCCAGCAGCTTACCTCTTGGACTAGCGGGAGGGCCTAGGAATGAGCAGTTCTTC. Translation: CASSLPLGLAGGPRNEQFF. The chain couples TRBV7-2 to TRBJ2-1; 15 positions agree with TRBD2. The CDR3 spans 19 residues. The germline V gene has CDR1 SGHTA and CDR2 FQGNSA. Trimming removed 2 bases from V and 7 bases from J; junction bases left unmatched: 12. Full variable domain (rest looked up from reference TRBV7-2 and TRBJ2-1): GAGVSQSPSNKVTEKGKDVELRCDPISGHTALYWYRQSLGQGLEFLIYFQGNSAPDKSGLPSDRFSAERTGGSVSTLTIQRTQQEDSAVYLCASSLPLGLAGGPRNEQFFGPGTRLTVL.